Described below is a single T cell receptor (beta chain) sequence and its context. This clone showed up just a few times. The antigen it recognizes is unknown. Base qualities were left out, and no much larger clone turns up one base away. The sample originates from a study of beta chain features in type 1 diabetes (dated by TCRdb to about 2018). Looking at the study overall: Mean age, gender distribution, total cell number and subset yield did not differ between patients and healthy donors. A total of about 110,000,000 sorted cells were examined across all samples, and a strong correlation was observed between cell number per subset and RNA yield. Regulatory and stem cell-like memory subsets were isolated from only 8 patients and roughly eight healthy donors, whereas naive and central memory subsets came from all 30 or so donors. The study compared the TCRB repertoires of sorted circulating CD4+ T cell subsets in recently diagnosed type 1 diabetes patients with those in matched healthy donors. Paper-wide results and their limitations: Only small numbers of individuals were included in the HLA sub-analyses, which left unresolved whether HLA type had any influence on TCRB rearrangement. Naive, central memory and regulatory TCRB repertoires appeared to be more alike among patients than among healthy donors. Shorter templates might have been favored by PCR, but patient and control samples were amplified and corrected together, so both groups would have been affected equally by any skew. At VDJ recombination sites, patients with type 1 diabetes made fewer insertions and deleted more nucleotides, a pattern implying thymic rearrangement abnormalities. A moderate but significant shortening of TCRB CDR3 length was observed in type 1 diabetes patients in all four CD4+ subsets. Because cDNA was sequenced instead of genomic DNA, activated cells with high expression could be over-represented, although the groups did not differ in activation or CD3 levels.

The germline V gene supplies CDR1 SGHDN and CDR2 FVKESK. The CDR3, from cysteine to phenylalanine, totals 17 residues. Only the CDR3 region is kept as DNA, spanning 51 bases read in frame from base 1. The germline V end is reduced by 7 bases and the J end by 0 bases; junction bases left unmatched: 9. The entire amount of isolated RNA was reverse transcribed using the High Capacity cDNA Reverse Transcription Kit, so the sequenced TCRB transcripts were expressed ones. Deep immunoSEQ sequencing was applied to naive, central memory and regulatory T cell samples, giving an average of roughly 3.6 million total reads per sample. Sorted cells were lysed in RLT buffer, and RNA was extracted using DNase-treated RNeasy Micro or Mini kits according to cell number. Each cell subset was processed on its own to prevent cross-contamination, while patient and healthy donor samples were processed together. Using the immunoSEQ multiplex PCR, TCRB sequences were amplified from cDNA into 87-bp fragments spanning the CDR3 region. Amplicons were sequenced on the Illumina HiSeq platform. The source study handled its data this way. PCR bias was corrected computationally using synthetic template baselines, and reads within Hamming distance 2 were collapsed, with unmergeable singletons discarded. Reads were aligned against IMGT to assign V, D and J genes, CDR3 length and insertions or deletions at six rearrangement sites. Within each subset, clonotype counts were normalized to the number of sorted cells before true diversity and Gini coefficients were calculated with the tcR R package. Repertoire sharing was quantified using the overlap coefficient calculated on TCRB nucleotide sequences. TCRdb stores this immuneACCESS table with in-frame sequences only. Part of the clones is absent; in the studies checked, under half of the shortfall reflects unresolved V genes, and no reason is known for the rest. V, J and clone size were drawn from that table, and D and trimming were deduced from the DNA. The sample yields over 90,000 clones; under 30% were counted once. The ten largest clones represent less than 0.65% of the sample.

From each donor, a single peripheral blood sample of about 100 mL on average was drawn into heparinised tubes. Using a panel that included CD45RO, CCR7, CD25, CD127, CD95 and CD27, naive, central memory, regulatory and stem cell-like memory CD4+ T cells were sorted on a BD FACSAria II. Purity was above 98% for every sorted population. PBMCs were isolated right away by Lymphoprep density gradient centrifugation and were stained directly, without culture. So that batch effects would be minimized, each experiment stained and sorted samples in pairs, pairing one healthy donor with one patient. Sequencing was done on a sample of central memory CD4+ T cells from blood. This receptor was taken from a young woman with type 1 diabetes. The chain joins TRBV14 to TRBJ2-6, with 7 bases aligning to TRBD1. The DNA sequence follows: TGTGCCAGCACCCACCGGGACAGAAGCTCTGGGGCCAACGTCCTGACTTTC. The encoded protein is CASTHRDRSSGANVLTF.